These 4 T cell receptor beta chains originate from one sample sequenced in a study of blood T cell repertoires in COVID-19. The table came from immunoSEQ multiplex PCR; TCRdb's copy has only in-frame clones and leaves some out. The sample lists around 250,000 clones, 82% seen once, with less than 3.5% in the top ten. Sequencing was carried out using peripheral blood. Receptor source: a young woman with acute or convalescent COVID-19.

The rearrangement uses TRBV2 and TRBJ1-5; 7 positions agree with TRBD1. Trimming cost V 5 bases and J 7 bases; bases outside gene matches: 8. Germline CDR1 is SNHLY and CDR2 is FYNNEI. CDR3 length equals 14 residues. CDR3 amino acids: CASSRQGVRQPQHF. The DNA of the CDR3 is TGTGCCAGCAGTCGACAGGGAGTAAGACAGCCCCAGCATTTT.

The chain joins TRBV18 to TRBJ2-7; possibly TRBD1 for D (7 bases). Germline-derived CDR1 and CDR2 are KGHSH and LQKENI. The CDR3 contains 15 residues. V shed 5 bases and J shed 0 bases, with 14 bases lying between them. DNA of the CDR3: TGTGCCAGCTCAGCGGGGACAGAGAGCTCCTACGAGCAGTACTTC. Translation gives CASSAGTESSYEQYF.

Here the CDR3 reads CASSPRGGHEQYF. The CDR3 nucleotides read TGTGCCAGCAGCCCCAGGGGCGGCCACGAGCAGTACTTC. V gene TRBV5-4 combines with J gene TRBJ2-7; TRBD1 might be the D (6 bases). Germline lookup yields CDR1 SGHNT and CDR2 YYREEE (reference sequence). V was cut by 4 bases and J by 5 bases, with 13 bases left in between. The CDR3 contains 13 residues. Together with reference TRBV5-4 and TRBJ2-7, the CDR3 gives the full variable domain: ETGVTQSPTHLIKTRGQQVTLRCSSQSGHNTVSWYQQALGQGPQFIFQYYREEENGRGNFPPRFSGLQFPNYSSELNVNALELDDSALYLCASSPRGGHEQYFGPGTRLTVT.

V gene TRBV2 combines with J gene TRBJ2-1, with 11 bases matching TRBD1. This CDR3 has 15 amino acids. V gave up 4 bases and J gave up 7 bases; unmatched junction bases: 6. The germline V gene has CDR1 SNHLY and CDR2 FYNNEI. CDR3 nucleotide sequence: TGTGCCAGCAGTGCTCGGACAGGGGGCCCGAATGAGCAGTTCTTC. It encodes CASSARTGGPNEQFF.